The 16 T cell receptor beta chains presented below share a single source sample, sequenced in a study of T cell responses to AZD1222 COVID-19 vaccine. The method was immunoSEQ multiplex PCR; TCRdb's version includes in-frame clones alone and lacks a portion of them. The sample shows over 200,000 clones, about 94% of them seen only once. Specimen: peripheral blood, collected 28 days after the second dose of the MenACWY control vaccine. The receptor source for this set is an adult who received the MenACWY meningococcal vaccine as a control.

V gene TRBV7-2 combines with J gene TRBJ2-4; the D call may be TRBD1 or TRBD2 (5 bases each). V was pared by 4 bases and J by 0 bases, with 13 bases between. Germline V gives CDR1 SGHTA, CDR2 FQGNSA. The CDR3 covers 16 residues. CDR3 bases: TGTGCCAGCAGCTCCGGGACCGATCTAGCCAAAAACATTCAGTACTTC. Protein: CASSSGTDLAKNIQYF.

V usage is TRBV6-2 or TRBV6-3 and J usage is TRBJ2-7; 9 positions agree with TRBD2. The V gene's germline CDR1 is MNHEY and CDR2 SVGEGT. This CDR3 has 14 residues. With V trimmed by 6 bases and J by 3 bases, 6 bases remained unmatched. CDR3 DNA: TGTGCCAGCAGCCTGGCTAGCGGGGTCTACGAGCAGTACTTC. Its translation: CASSLASGVYEQYF.

The chain links TRBV30 to TRBJ2-3; D not certain. CDR3 length equals 18 residues. The germline V gene encodes CDR1 GTSNPN and CDR2 SVGIG (reference sequence). With 3 bases removed from V and 6 bases from J, the gap between germline ends came to 28 bases. The CDR3 sequence: CAWRSSTRPFVGEDTQYF. The CDR3 DNA follows: TGTGCCTGGAGGAGCAGTACCAGGCCGTTCGTGGGTGAGGATACGCAGTATTTT.

The J gene is TRBJ1-1, the V gene TRBV20-1; D unclear. Germline lookup yields CDR1 DFQATT and CDR2 SNEGSKA (reference sequence). Trimming stripped 1 base from V and 7 bases from J, with 7 bases between. The CDR3 is 11 residues long. The CDR3 DNA reads TGCAGTGCTAGAGGAGACTATGAAGCTTTCTTT. This translates into CSARGDYEAFF.

This chain uses TRBV5-1 with TRBJ2-2; weak D call: TRBD2 (6 bases). This CDR3 is built from 15 residues. Germline CDR1 is SGHRS and CDR2 is YFSETQ. The V gene lost 1 base and the J gene lost 3 bases, with 10 bases spanning the gap. The chain's CDR3 is CASSLSGVDTGELFF. CDR3 in DNA: TGCGCCAGCAGCTTGTCGGGGGTCGACACCGGGGAGCTGTTTTTT. The variable domain in full, completed from reference TRBV5-1 and TRBJ2-2, reads KAGVTQTPRYLIKTRGQQVTLSCSPISGHRSVSWYQQTPGQGLQFLFEYFSETQRNKGNFPGRFSGRQFSNSRSEMNVSTLELGDSALYLCASSLSGVDTGELFFGEGSRLTVL.

V gene TRBV7-2 combines with J gene TRBJ2-7; 9 nucleotides agree with TRBD2. The V gene's germline CDR1 is SGHTA and CDR2 FQGNSA. The CDR3 length is 15 residues. With 3 bases clipped from V and 2 bases from J, the junction kept 5 bases outside the gene matches. CDR3 in amino acids: CASSFWSSGTYEQYF. The CDR3 coding sequence is TGTGCCAGCAGCTTTTGGTCTAGCGGGACCTACGAGCAGTACTTC. Full variable domain (remainder filled in from reference TRBV7-2 and TRBJ2-7): GAGVSQSPSNKVTEKGKDVELRCDPISGHTALYWYRQSLGQGLEFLIYFQGNSAPDKSGLPSDRFSAERTGGSVSTLTIQRTQQEDSAVYLCASSFWSSGTYEQYFGPGTRLTVT.

V gene TRBV30 combines with J gene TRBJ2-7; D remains unclear. The CDR3 consists of 12 residues. V was clipped by 1 base and J by 3 bases, with 7 bases between them. The germline CDR1 and CDR2 sequences are GTSNPN and SVGIG (reference sequence). CDR3 amino acids: CAWSAGYYEQYF. CDR3 nucleotides: TGTGCCTGGAGTGCCGGGTACTACGAGCAGTACTTC.

The genes are TRBV11-3 and TRBJ2-2; D is unresolved. This CDR3 region has 14 residues. V lost 1 base to trimming and J lost 5 bases, with 8 bases between them. Germline CDR1 and CDR2: SGHNT and YENEEA. The CDR3 loop is CASSLVAGTGELFF. For the CDR3, the DNA is TGTGCCAGCAGCTTAGTGGCCGGGACCGGGGAGCTGTTTTTT.

The chain employs TRBV19 and TRBJ1-5; TRBD1 might be the D (5 bases). Per germline, CDR1 LNHDA and CDR2 SQIVND (reference sequence). The CDR3 has 18 amino acids. V shed 4 bases and J shed 3 bases, with 22 bases lying between them. The CDR3, as DNA: TGTGCCAGTAGTACAAGACAGACAACTGAGTACTACAATCAGCCCCAGCATTTT. Translation: CASSTRQTTEYYNQPQHF. The whole variable domain, filled in from reference TRBV19 and TRBJ1-5, reads DGGITQSPKYLFRKEGQNVTLSCEQNLNHDAMYWYRQDPGQGLRLIYYSQIVNDFQKGDIAEGYSVSREKKESFPLTVTSAQKNPTAFYLCASSTRQTTEYYNQPQHFGDGTRLSIL.

Turning to this clone: Mismatch with germline at one junction end may stem from a read error. This chain joins TRBV29-1 and TRBJ2-2, with D tentatively TRBD1 or TRBD2 (5 bases each). Germline V gene lookup returns CDR1 SQVTM and CDR2 ANQGSEA. This CDR3 comprises 15 residues. In DNA form, the CDR3 reads TGCAGCGTGGAAGGGACGGTCGGTGGCACCGGGGAGCTGTTTTTT. Its translation: CSVEGTVGGTGELFF.

CDR3 bases: TGTGCCAGTAGTATAAATAAGGCTAGCGGGAGGGCCAGGAGGAATGAGCAGTTCTTC. This translates into CASSINKASGRARRNEQFF. The genes are TRBV19 and TRBJ2-1; 12 positions agree with TRBD2. The CDR3 runs 19 residues. V lost 2 bases and J lost 7; bases outside the gene matches: 15. Germline CDR1 reads LNHDA; CDR2 reads SQIVND (reference sequence).

The rearrangement links TRBV4-2 to TRBJ2-7; D perhaps matches TRBD1 (5 bases). The CDR3 totals 17 residues. CDR1 and CDR2 (germline): LGHNA, YNFKEQ. Trimming pared 0 bases from V and 2 bases from J, leaving 17 bases between. The CDR3: CASSQDRPGIMTYEQYF. CDR3 sequence (DNA): TGTGCCAGCAGCCAAGATCGTCCAGGGATAATGACCTACGAGCAGTACTTC.

This clone occurred a few times. This chain connects TRBV7-9 to TRBJ2-7; D is possibly TRBD2 (5 bases). Germline CDR1 SEHNR, CDR2 FQNEAQ (reference sequence). Trimming stripped 6 bases from V and 4 bases from J, with 25 bases between. The CDR3 totals 17 residues. The CDR3 protein is CASRPLIATSSFYEQYF. DNA for the CDR3: TGTGCCAGCAGGCCTTTGATAGCGACCTCAAGCTTTTACGAGCAGTACTTC.

CDR3 bases: TGTGCCAGCAGCCAGAGGGGTAGCGGGAGGACAGATACGCAGTATTTT. This encodes CASSQRGSGRTDTQYF. The genes are TRBV3-1 (or the pseudogene TRBV3-2) and TRBJ2-3, with TRBD2 identical over 10 bases. This CDR3 spans 16 amino acids. Germline CDR1 reads LGHDT; CDR2 reads YNNKEL (reference sequence). J gave up 3 bases and V 3 bases, and 6 bases lay outside the gene matches.

The chain carries TRBV7-9 and TRBJ2-1; 12 bases align to TRBD2. Germline loops: CDR1 SEHNR, CDR2 FQNEAQ (reference sequence). CDR3 size: 15 residues. The trim removed 4 bases at V and 6 bases at J, leaving 4 bases unmatched. In DNA, the CDR3 is TGTGCCAGCAGCTCCCGGACTAGCGGGATCAATGAGCAGTTCTTC. Translated, it gives CASSSRTSGINEQFF.

The chain recombines TRBV5-4 with TRBJ1-5, with 7 bases that match TRBD1. Germline V gene sequence: CDR1 SGHNT, CDR2 YYREEE (reference sequence). The CDR3 totals 17 residues. With V trimmed by 2 bases and J by 1 base, 9 bases remained unmatched. DNA for the CDR3: TGTGCCAGCAGCTTCTCGCCCGGGACAGAGAGCAATCAGCCCCAGCATTTT. This translates into CASSFSPGTESNQPQHF. The entire variable domain, with the rest obtained from reference TRBV5-4 and TRBJ1-5, is as follows: ETGVTQSPTHLIKTRGQQVTLRCSSQSGHNTVSWYQQALGQGPQFIFQYYREEENGRGNFPPRFSGLQFPNYSSELNVNALELDDSALYLCASSFSPGTESNQPQHFGDGTRLSIL.